The 18 T cell receptor beta chains presented below share a single source sample, sequenced in a study of T cells in Graves' hyperthyroidism and ophthalmopathy. Amplified TCR beta CDR3 regions derived from RNA transcripts. In the first-round RT-PCR of the TCR CDR3, the HTBI primer set was used. MiXCR was run by TCRdb on the multiplex PCR reads, yielding one entry per CDR3 protein. The sample has under 400,000 distinct CDR3 sequences; about 13% are singletons. The specimen sequenced was blood. The receptors here all came from a woman aged 18-35 years with Graves' hyperthyroidism.

The CDR3 spells CASSYGPGPGGANVLTF. Here the CDR3 DNA reads TGTGCCAGCAGTTACGGGCCGGGACCGGGGGGGGCCAACGTCCTGACTTTC. The rearrangement joins TRBV6-6 to TRBJ2-6; D assignment may be TRBD1 or TRBD2 (5 bases each). Trimming removed 2 bases at V and 4 bases at J, with 15 bases between. This CDR3 has 17 residues. Looked up from germline, CDR1 is MNHNY and CDR2 is SVGAGI (reference sequence).

The table lists this clonotype with many counts. The J gene is TRBJ1-1, the V gene TRBV30; D unclear. Germline V lookup: CDR1 GTSNPN, CDR2 SVGIG (reference sequence). The CDR3 runs 13 residues. With 7 bases removed from V and 0 bases from J, the gap between germline ends came to 12 bases. CDR3 bases: TGTGCCTTTAGAGTTTCCTTGAACACTGAAGCTTTCTTT. Amino acid sequence: CAFRVSLNTEAFF.

Turning to this clonotype: A clone one base away is much larger, so this may be a read error. This chain connects TRBV7-6 to TRBJ2-1; D may be TRBD2 (5 bases). The V gene lost 5 bases and the J gene lost 12 bases, with 23 bases spanning the gap. The CDR3 contains 15 residues. Germline lookup yields CDR1 SGHVS and CDR2 FNYEAQ. CDR3 residues: CASSLTLLAADGQFF. CDR3 DNA: TGTGCCAGCAGCCTAACCCTTCTAGCTGCGGATGGGCAGTTCTTC.

Note on this clonotype: A much more abundant neighbour one base away suggests this may be a read error. The chain recombines TRBV7-2 with TRBJ2-1; weak D call: TRBD2 (6 bases). The germline V gene encodes CDR1 SGHTA and CDR2 FQGNSA. CDR3 length: 15 residues. The CDR3 loop is CASGLEGGGGNEQFF. CDR3 sequence (DNA): TGTGCCAGCGGCTTAGAGGGCGGTGGGGGGAATGAGCAGTTCTTC.

The table lists this clonotype with many counts. V usage is TRBV18 and J usage is TRBJ1-6; a possible D gene is TRBD1 (5 bases). This CDR3 has 16 residues. CDR1 is KGHSH, CDR2 LQKENI, per germline. V was pared by 2 bases and J by 9 bases, with 17 bases between. DNA of the CDR3: TGTGCCAGCTCACCATTATCCGGGGGTGGTGGTTCACCCCTCCACTTT. Its protein is CASSPLSGGGGSPLHF.

This chain joins TRBV5-6 and TRBJ2-1; possible D gene TRBD2, 5 bases. CDR1 is SGHDT and CDR2 is YYEEEE in the germline V gene. V lost 4 bases, J lost 0 bases, and 14 bases lay in between. This CDR3 is built from 16 residues. CDR3 sequence (DNA): TGTGCCAGCAGCCAAGAGACGGGGAGCTCCTACAATGAGCAGTTCTTC. Translating gives CASSQETGSSYNEQFF.

Many counts were recorded for this clonotype. This rearrangement joins TRBV13 to TRBJ2-1; D is perhaps TRBD2 (6 bases). CDR3 length: 16 residues. The V end was cut by 4 bases, the J end by 4 bases, with 17 bases between. The germline V gene encodes CDR1 PRHDT and CDR2 FYEKMQ (reference sequence). The CDR3 coding sequence is TGTGCCAGCAGCTACCTTGGCGGGACCACTTACAATGAGCAGTTCTTC. It encodes CASSYLGGTTYNEQFF.

This clonotype was recorded many times. The chain joins TRBV27 to TRBJ1-2, with a possible D match to TRBD1 (5 bases). Germline V gene lookup returns CDR1 MNHEY and CDR2 SMNVEV (reference sequence). The CDR3 consists of 13 residues. Trimming left V 6 bases short and J 8 bases short, with 16 bases between. CDR3 coding DNA: TGTGCCAGCAGAGCGAGGGGATTTGAGGGCTACACCTTC. Translating it yields CASRARGFEGYTF.

The V and J genes are TRBV10-3 and TRBJ2-2; 10 bases are a match to TRBD1. The CDR3 totals 16 residues. CDR1 ENHRY and CDR2 SYGVKD come from the germline V gene. J gave up 4 bases and V 10 bases, and 12 bases lay outside the gene matches. The CDR3, as DNA: TGTGCCAGCAGCCCCGGGACAGGGGTATTCACCGGGGAGCTGTTTTTT. This sequence encodes CASSPGTGVFTGELFF.

This clonotype was seen a few times. The chain recombines TRBV7-9 with TRBJ2-7, with D possibly being TRBD1 or TRBD2 (5 bases each). The germline gives CDR1 SEHNR, CDR2 FQNEAQ (reference sequence). The CDR3 is 16 amino acids. The V end lost 6 bases, the J end lost 0 bases, and 18 bases lay between the germline ends. The CDR3 coding sequence is TGTGCCAGCAGTTTCCATTCTCGGGACGGCTCCTACGAGCAGTACTTC. Encoded protein: CASSFHSRDGSYEQYF.

Only one count was recorded for this clonotype. The chain employs TRBV28 and TRBJ2-7, with a tentative D call TRBD2 (5 bases). The CDR3 length is 13 residues. Germline values: CDR1 MDHEN, CDR2 SYDVKM. The CDR3 DNA sequence: TGTGTCGGCAGCCCCGGGAACGAAGACGAGCAGTACTTC. Translation: CVGSPGNEDEQYF.

This clonotype was seen ten or more times. The CDR3 reads CARPRRDYGYTF. The CDR3 DNA follows: TGCGCCCGACCCAGGCGGGACTATGGCTACACCTTC. The chain employs TRBV10-1 and TRBJ1-2; D not certain. Per the germline V gene, CDR1 is WNHNN and CDR2 is SYGVQD (reference sequence). With 11 bases removed from V and 3 bases from J, the gap between germline ends came to 13 bases. The CDR3 sequence is 12 residues long.

CDR3 in DNA: TGTGCCAGCAGACGGGACAGCCTTAACACTGAAGCTTTCTTT. It specifies CASRRDSLNTEAFF. The chain carries TRBV9 and TRBJ1-1; 7 bases line up with TRBD1. V lost 5 bases to trimming and J lost 2 bases; unmatched junction nucleotides: 6. The germline V gene encodes CDR1 SGDLS and CDR2 YYNGEE. CDR3 length: 14 residues.

The chain has TRBV11-2 and TRBJ2-1; TRBD2 matches at 8 bases. CDR1 is SGHAT, CDR2 FQNNGV, per germline. The length of the CDR3 is 18 residues. V was pared by 4 bases and J by 4 bases, with 15 bases of the junction left unmatched. CDR3 residues: CASSSQPPLSGSYNEQFF. The CDR3 nucleotides are TGTGCCAGCAGCTCCCAGCCTCCCTTGAGCGGGAGTTACAATGAGCAGTTCTTC.

The chain carries TRBV10-2 and TRBJ1-1, with a weak D call TRBD1 (6 bases). This CDR3 has 13 amino acids. V lost 0 bases, J lost 12 bases, and 14 bases lay in between. Germline CDR1 and CDR2: WSHSY and SAAADI. The CDR3 coding sequence is TGCGCCAGCAGTGAGTCGAAGGGGGGTGTGACTTTCTTT. Protein product: CASSESKGGVTFF.

The rearrangement links TRBV7-3 to TRBJ2-5, with TRBD2 identical over 7 bases. V lost 1 base and J lost 4; bases outside the gene matches: 3. This CDR3 is 14 amino acids long. The germline gives CDR1 SGHTA, CDR2 FQGTGA. The CDR3 nucleotides read TGTGCCAGCAGCTTAAACGCGGGGGTAGAGACCCAGTACTTC. As protein: CASSLNAGVETQYF.

The V call is TRBV4-1, the J call TRBJ2-7; 8 bases are a match to TRBD1. Losses at the gene ends were 1 base for V and 7 bases for J; bases not matched to a gene: 9. The length of the CDR3 is 15 residues. CDR1 MGHRA and CDR2 YSYEKL come from the germline V gene. As DNA, the CDR3 is TGCGCCAGCAGCCAAGGGACAGGGCATGGGGGTGAGCAGTACTTC. It specifies CASSQGTGHGGEQYF.

This clonotype was counted at least ten times. The chain joins TRBV7-2 to TRBJ2-3, with D tentatively TRBD2 (5 bases). The germline V gene encodes CDR1 SGHTA and CDR2 FQGNSA. The CDR3 runs to 13 residues. Deletions cut 2 bases from V and 7 bases from J, with 10 bases between. The CDR3 loop reads CASSLKDFYTQYF. The CDR3 bases are TGTGCCAGCAGCTTAAAGGACTTTTATACGCAGTATTTT.